Each of the 3 T cell receptor beta chains below was sequenced from the same sample in a study of CD8+CD57+ T cells in acquired aplastic anemia. Individuals selected for sequencing had exhibited CD8+CD57+ cell expansion on flow cytometry. CDR3 and TCR beta VDJ profiling relied on genomic DNA as the template. TCRdb redid the calling of the reads with MiXCR, one entry per CDR3 protein. The repertoire holds approximately 470,000 distinct CDR3 sequences, about a third seen once, with around 0.82% in the top ten. The sample taken for sequencing was sorted CD4+, CD8+, or CD8+CD57+ T cells (not recorded which) from PBMCs. The receptors originated from a human donor with aplastic anemia.

For the CDR3, the DNA is TGTGCCAGCAGGAGATTGGGCAGCTATGGCTACACCTTC. As protein: CASRRLGSYGYTF. The chain links TRBV7-9 to TRBJ1-2; no clear D. The CDR3 loop spans 13 amino acids. V lost 6 bases and J 4 bases, leaving 12 bases between the germline ends. Germline loops: CDR1 SEHNR, CDR2 FQNEAQ (reference sequence).

Details on this clonotype: A much larger clonotype is one base distant, so this may be a read error. CDR3 in DNA: TGCAGTGCTAGGACAGGGGGCCCCTATAATTCACCCCGCCACTTT. This codes for CSARTGGPYNSPRHF. The V call is TRBV20-1, the J call TRBJ1-6, with 10 positions matching TRBD1. Germline CDR1 reads DFQATT; CDR2 reads SNEGSKA (reference sequence). The CDR3 covers 15 residues.

The chain employs TRBV6-1 and TRBJ1-6; D might be TRBD1 (5 bases). The CDR3 has 14 residues. V lost 7 bases and J lost 7, with 14 bases in between. CDR1 is MNHNS, CDR2 SASEGT, per germline. As DNA, the CDR3 is TGTGCCAGCACCTGGGGCCTCTCCAATTCACCCCTCCACTTT. Amino acids: CASTWGLSNSPLHF.